Shown below are 32 T cell receptor beta chains from a single sample sequenced in a study of blood T cell repertoires in COVID-19. The repertoire was sequenced with immunoSEQ multiplex PCR; TCRdb's copy has only in-frame clones and lacks some. This table has roughly 240,000 clones, about four fifths appearing once. Sample: PBMCs or T cells enriched from blood (not recorded which). These receptors all come from a woman aged 40 to 55 who had been exposed to COVID-19.

V usage is TRBV20-1 and J usage is TRBJ1-1, with TRBD1 as a possible D gene (5 bases). Per the germline V gene, CDR1 is DFQATT and CDR2 is SNEGSKA (reference sequence). The CDR3 consists of 19 residues. V was pared by 3 bases and J by 3 bases, with 29 bases between. The CDR3 spells CSASLWGGRADLSDTEAFF. The CDR3 nucleotides read TGCAGTGCTAGTTTGTGGGGCGGCAGGGCAGACCTAAGTGACACTGAAGCTTTCTTT.

This rearrangement joins TRBV7-3 to TRBJ2-1; 8 nucleotides match TRBD1. V was clipped by 3 bases and J by 2 bases; unmatched bases: 3. The CDR3 covers 15 residues. The germline gives CDR1 SGHTA, CDR2 FQGTGA. The CDR3 is CASSFGQGPYNEQFF. The DNA for the CDR3 is TGTGCCAGCAGCTTTGGACAGGGACCCTACAATGAGCAGTTCTTC.

The chain combines TRBV30 with TRBJ1-1; D remains unclear. This CDR3 spans 10 amino acids. V shed 7 bases and J shed 7 bases, with 10 bases lying between them. Germline V gives CDR1 GTSNPN, CDR2 SVGIG (reference sequence). Here the CDR3 reads CALWLVEAFF. The CDR3 DNA sequence: TGTGCCTTATGGCTGGTTGAAGCTTTCTTT.

The chain combines TRBV2 with TRBJ1-2; tentative D call: TRBD1 (5 bases). The CDR3 spans 15 residues. V shed 7 bases and J shed 1 base, with 16 bases lying between them. From germline, CDR1 is SNHLY and CDR2 FYNNEI. DNA for the CDR3: TGTGCCAGCAAGGAGGGGTCATTTGGTAACTATGGCTACACCTTC. Translation: CASKEGSFGNYGYTF.

This clone was seen a handful of times. The chain joins TRBV6-2 or TRBV6-3 to TRBJ1-2; 8 positions agree with TRBD1. CDR3 length: 15 residues. V was pared by 6 bases and J by 4 bases, with 10 bases of the junction left unmatched. Germline values: CDR1 MNHEY, CDR2 SVGEGT. This CDR3 reads CASSQGQGLVYGYTF. CDR3 DNA sequence: TGTGCCAGCAGCCAAGGACAGGGTTTGGTCTATGGCTACACCTTC.

The chain has TRBV19 and TRBJ1-2; D gene ambiguous. Germline CDR1 and CDR2: LNHDA and SQIVND (reference sequence). V lost 3 bases and J 4 bases, leaving 15 bases between the germline ends. CDR3 length: 15 residues. The CDR3: CASSIDQQPSYGYTF. The DNA for the CDR3 is TGTGCCAGTAGTATTGACCAACAGCCTTCCTATGGCTACACCTTC. Complete variable domain (other parts from reference TRBV19 and TRBJ1-2): DGGITQSPKYLFRKEGQNVTLSCEQNLNHDAMYWYRQDPGQGLRLIYYSQIVNDFQKGDIAEGYSVSREKKESFPLTVTSAQKNPTAFYLCASSIDQQPSYGYTFGSGTRLTVV.

CDR3 protein: CASSLGRDEKLFF. DNA for the CDR3: TGTGCCAGCAGCTTAGGACGGGATGAAAAACTGTTTTTT. The chain recombines TRBV7-2 with TRBJ1-4, with no clear D. With 1 base removed from V and 6 bases from J, the gap between germline ends came to 6 bases. CDR1 and CDR2 from the germline V gene are SGHTA and FQGNSA. CDR3 size: 13 residues.

The chain has TRBV7-9 and TRBJ2-1; D perhaps matches TRBD1 (6 bases). CDR1 SEHNR and CDR2 FQNEAQ come from the germline V gene (reference sequence). This CDR3 has 13 residues. The V and J ends lost 5 bases and 4 bases respectively, with 9 bases between them. CDR3 sequence reads: CASSLGAYNEQFF. The CDR3 DNA reads as TGTGCCAGCAGCCTGGGGGCATACAATGAGCAGTTCTTC. The variable domain in full, completed from reference TRBV7-9 and TRBJ2-1, reads DTGVSQNPRHKITKRGQNVTFRCDPISEHNRLYWYRQTLGQGPEFLTYFQNEAQLEKSRLLSDRFSAERPKGSFSTLEIQRTEQGDSAMYLCASSLGAYNEQFFGPGTRLTVL.

Worth noting for this clone: One junction end disagrees with the germline gene, perhaps due to a read error. In nucleotides, the CDR3 is TGTGCCAGCAGTTTCGGGGGGGGCGCGGGCGGAAACCCCATATATTTT. It translates to CASSFGGGAGGNPIYF. The J gene is TRBJ1-3, the V gene TRBV6-2 or TRBV6-3; the D gene is possibly TRBD1 (6 bases). This CDR3 has 16 amino acids. The germline CDR1 and CDR2 sequences are MNHEY and SVGEGT.

This clone was detected only a few times. The rearrangement uses TRBV27 and TRBJ1-5; D unclear. The germline gives CDR1 MNHEY, CDR2 SMNVEV (reference sequence). The CDR3 contains 13 residues. Trimming cost V 8 bases and J 3 bases, with 11 bases left between them. CDR3 residues: CASSAGYNQPQHF. CDR3 nucleotides: TGTGCCAGCTCTGCGGGGTACAATCAGCCCCAGCATTTT.

V gene TRBV12-3 or TRBV12-4 combines with J gene TRBJ2-7, with TRBD2 matching 10 bases. CDR3 length: 12 amino acids. The V and J ends lost 7 bases and 7 bases, in that order; junction bases with no gene match: 4. The CDR3 DNA sequence: TGTGCCAGCAAGGGACTAGCGAGGGAGCAGTACTTC. Protein: CASKGLAREQYF.

The chain is built from TRBV4-2 and TRBJ2-2; 10 bases match TRBD1. The CDR3 contains 15 residues. CDR1 is LGHNA, CDR2 YNFKEQ, per germline. After removal of 8 bases from V and 0 bases from J, the junction contained 3 bases not matched to a gene. The DNA of the CDR3 is TGTGCCAGCGCCGGGACAGGGGCGAACACCGGGGAGCTGTTTTTT. Protein: CASAGTGANTGELFF.

The V and J genes are TRBV12-3 or TRBV12-4 and TRBJ1-2; D gene uncertain. There are 11 residues in the CDR3. Trimming removed 3 bases from V and 4 bases from J, with 3 bases in between. The CDR3 DNA follows: TGTGCCAGCAGTTTGAGCTATGGCTACACCTTC. The encoded protein is CASSLSYGYTF.

The chain carries TRBV24-1 and TRBJ2-1; tentatively, D is TRBD2 (6 bases). Germline lookup yields CDR1 KGHDR and CDR2 SFDVKD. There are 15 residues in the CDR3. Trimming took 5 bases from V and 5 from J, leaving 15 bases between them. CDR3 protein: CATSGGEERDNEQFF. The CDR3 nucleotides read TGTGCCACCAGTGGCGGGGAGGAGAGAGACAATGAGCAGTTCTTC.

This clone has only one observation. The J gene is TRBJ1-3, the V gene TRBV3-1 (or the pseudogene TRBV3-2), with D unresolved. This CDR3 region has 15 residues. Trimming took off 0 bases at V and 0 bases at J, with 6 bases between the two ends. Looked up from germline, CDR1 is LGHDT and CDR2 is YNNKEL (reference sequence). The CDR3 protein is CASSQDQVSGNTIYF. The CDR3 region has the DNA TGTGCCAGCAGCCAAGATCAGGTCTCTGGAAACACCATATATTTT.

The rearrangement uses TRBV6-5 and TRBJ1-5, with D possibly matching TRBD1 (5 bases). This CDR3 region has 15 residues. Looked up from germline, CDR1 is MNHEY and CDR2 is SVGAGI. Trimming pared 8 bases from V and 2 bases from J, leaving 16 bases between. The CDR3: CASLRATRGNQPQHF. The CDR3 bases are TGTGCCAGCCTCAGGGCCACACGGGGCAATCAGCCCCAGCATTTT.

The gene calls are TRBV19 and TRBJ2-3; 9 bases line up with TRBD2. The CDR3 is 17 residues long. V shed 0 bases, J shed 4 bases, and the junction held 8 bases outside the gene matches. Germline loops: CDR1 LNHDA, CDR2 SQIVND (reference sequence). The CDR3 loop reads CASSIDQGSGGADTQYF. The CDR3 region has the DNA TGTGCCAGTAGTATAGATCAGGGTAGCGGGGGAGCAGATACGCAGTATTTT.

The rearrangement uses TRBV1 and TRBJ1-1; no check of the table's D call, TRBD1, against the DNA was made. TRBV1 constitutes a pseudogene. CDR3 length: 15 residues. The CDR3 here is CTSSQPPQGNTEAFF. The CDR3 DNA sequence: TGCACCAGCAGCCAACCTCCGCAGGGGAACACTGAAGCTTTCTTT.

This chain connects TRBV19 to TRBJ1-6; D is possibly TRBD1 (6 bases). From germline, CDR1 is LNHDA and CDR2 SQIVND (reference sequence). CDR3 size: 17 residues. Trimming shortened V by 10 bases and J by 0 bases, and 19 bases separated the two germline ends. This CDR3 reads CATRGDTSLSYNSPLHF. The CDR3 DNA reads TGTGCCACGCGGGGGGACACCAGCCTCTCCTATAATTCACCCCTCCACTTT.

This sequence joins TRBV5-1 and TRBJ2-1; possibly TRBD1 for D (5 bases). V was clipped by 4 bases and J by 8 bases, with 19 bases between them. CDR3 length equals 15 residues. Looked up from germline, CDR1 is SGHRS and CDR2 is YFSETQ. CDR3 in DNA: TGCGCCAGCAGCAGGGGTGGGAACCCGAGAGATGAGCAGTTCTTC. This translates into CASSRGGNPRDEQFF.

DNA for the CDR3: TGTGCCAGCAGCTTCGGGACAGGGGAACGAAACACCATATATTTT. This gives the protein CASSFGTGERNTIYF. The gene calls are TRBV7-9 and TRBJ1-3, with 10 nucleotides matching TRBD1. The CDR3 runs to 15 residues. The germline V gene has CDR1 SEHNR and CDR2 FQNEAQ (reference sequence). Unmatched junction bases numbered 4, after V lost 3 bases and J lost 5 bases.

This sequence joins TRBV27 and TRBJ1-6; D gene uncertain. Germline CDR1 MNHEY, CDR2 SMNVEV (reference sequence). V was clipped by 6 bases and J by 3 bases, with 9 bases between them. There are 14 residues in the CDR3. The CDR3 is CASSLRGYNSPLHF. CDR3 nucleotides: TGTGCCAGCAGCCTCCGGGGCTATAATTCACCCCTCCACTTT.

The rearrangement uses TRBV28 and TRBJ1-4, with 7 bases aligning to TRBD1. Germline trimming cut 5 bases from V and 3 bases from J; bases unmatched to any gene: 6. CDR1 is MDHEN and CDR2 is SYDVKM in the germline V gene. The CDR3 sequence is 15 residues long. CDR3 sequence reads: CASSPRQGANEKLFF. The DNA for the CDR3 is TGTGCCAGCAGTCCTAGACAGGGCGCTAATGAAAAACTGTTTTTT.

The chain couples TRBV5-1 to TRBJ1-1; maybe TRBD1 (5 bases). The CDR3 totals 17 residues. V was trimmed by 0 bases and J by 7 bases, leaving 22 bases between them. Germline V CDR1 and CDR2: SGHRS, YFSETQ. In DNA form, the CDR3 reads TGCGCCAGCAGCTTGGTGGGGACGGGGGTCGGCTCAGGTGAAGCTTTCTTT. It encodes CASSLVGTGVGSGEAFF.

V gene TRBV28 combines with J gene TRBJ2-7; TRBD1 agrees at 10 bases. V lost 6 bases to trimming and J lost 4 bases; unmatched junction nucleotides: 6. The CDR3 runs to 14 residues. Germline CDR1 is MDHEN and CDR2 is SYDVKM. The CDR3 spells CASSQTGGSYEQYF. The CDR3 DNA is TGTGCCAGCAGCCAGACAGGGGGCAGTTACGAGCAGTACTTC.

CDR3 sequence (DNA): TGTGCCAGCAGCTTAGCCCCCCCGGGGGGGTACACAGATACGCAGTATTTT. Amino acids: CASSLAPPGGYTDTQYF. This chain joins TRBV7-2 and TRBJ2-3; 8 nucleotides agree with TRBD2. With 0 bases clipped from V and 2 bases from J, the junction kept 7 bases outside the gene matches. The CDR3 is made up of 17 amino acids. Germline V gives CDR1 SGHTA, CDR2 FQGNSA. The full variable domain, with the rest looked up from reference TRBV7-2 and TRBJ2-3, is GAGVSQSPSNKVTEKGKDVELRCDPISGHTALYWYRQSLGQGLEFLIYFQGNSAPDKSGLPSDRFSAERTGGSVSTLTIQRTQQEDSAVYLCASSLAPPGGYTDTQYFGPGTRLTVL.

This clone was detected a few times. The chain employs TRBV27 and TRBJ2-2; 8 nucleotides match TRBD1. This CDR3 is 15 amino acids long. The junction had 6 bases not matched to a gene; V was cut back by 5 bases and J by 4 bases. In germline, CDR1 is MNHEY, CDR2 SMNVEV (reference sequence). CDR3 sequence: CASSSDRGFTGELFF. Written as DNA, the CDR3 is TGTGCCAGCAGTAGCGACAGGGGATTCACCGGGGAGCTGTTTTTT.

V and J are TRBV7-9 and TRBJ1-5; 7 nucleotides match TRBD1. Germline CDR1 is SEHNR and CDR2 is FQNEAQ (reference sequence). V shed 1 base and J 0 bases; nucleotides not matched to a gene: 0. This CDR3 contains 15 residues. The CDR3 spells CASSLGQGSNQPQHF. CDR3 bases: TGTGCCAGCAGCTTAGGACAGGGTAGCAATCAGCCCCAGCATTTT.

CDR3 protein: CASSVAGGSGGASYNEQFF. The CDR3 DNA reads TGTGCCAGCAGCGTAGCTGGTGGTAGCGGGGGGGCCTCCTACAATGAGCAGTTCTTC. This rearrangement joins TRBV9 to TRBJ2-1; 11 nucleotides match TRBD2. Germline trimming cut 0 bases from V and 0 bases from J; bases unmatched to any gene: 8. The germline V gene has CDR1 SGDLS and CDR2 YYNGEE. This CDR3 comprises 19 residues.

This clone was seen once. This chain links TRBV21-1 with TRBJ2-1; the tabulated D call, TRBD2, remains unverified against the DNA. TRBV21-1 is a pseudogene locus. This CDR3 contains 19 residues. The CDR3 bases are TGTGCCAGCAGCAAAGAGGGCACTACTAGGCGGACCCTCTACAATGAGCAGTTCTTC. The encoded protein is CASSKEGTTRRTLYNEQFF.

This rearrangement joins TRBV9 to TRBJ2-1, with 15 bases that match TRBD2. V lost 4 bases and J lost 10; bases outside the gene matches: 9. Germline-derived CDR1 and CDR2 are SGDLS and YYNGEE. The CDR3 spans 16 residues. CDR3: CASSPRTSGGDREQFF. CDR3 bases: TGTGCCAGCAGCCCCCGGACTAGCGGGGGGGACCGGGAGCAGTTCTTC.

This clone was picked up one time. The rearrangement uses TRBV11-3 and TRBJ2-7; D perhaps matches TRBD1 (5 bases). Germline CDR1 SGHNT, CDR2 YENEEA. Trimming took off 1 base at V and 3 bases at J, with 10 bases between the two ends. The CDR3 totals 14 residues. The CDR3 DNA reads as TGTGCCAGCAGCTTAGGGGCAGGGTACTACGAGCAGTACTTC. As protein: CASSLGAGYYEQYF.